Listed below are T cell receptor beta chains from one sample, sequenced in a study of cytomegalovirus exposure and HLA in healthy donors. Repertoires were generated with immunoSEQ multiplex PCR, while TCRdb's copy carries only in-frame clones and drops some. The sample gives about 160,000 clones, 70% to 85% of which show up once; roughly 2% is in the top ten. The material sequenced was PBMCs. The receptors were sampled from a man in his forties in good health and CMV-seronegative. Each CDR3 is given with its conserved first and last residue. Fields, in order: V gene, CDR3 protein.

>TRBV10-3
CAISTGTSGRVGVETQYF
>TRBV19
CASSFQSNTRTGGNYEQYF
>TRBV6-4
CASSDRVEGINQPQHF
>TRBV10-3
CAISGTEGDQETQYF
>TRBV28
CASSSTQGARNSQYF
>TRBV10-3
CAISESRPPYNEQFF
>TRBV2
CASKETSGRIGEGDTQYF
>TRBV19
CASSILSGGVNEQFF
>TRBV25-1
CASGPYEQYF
>TRBV28
CASLLAGASYF
>TRBV18
CASSLGTGARSYEQYF
>TRBV7-6
CASSFGTLWDKNTGELFF
>TRBV5-1
CASSKIFGGDGNTGELFF
>TRBV19
CASKQWVSYEQYF
>TRBV5-1
CASSVGTSGTPGPYF
>TRBV7-9
CSSSERGTIQGSGNTIYF
>TRBV10-2
CASSERDEQYF
>TRBV29-1
CSVGTLTTGATGELFF
>TRBV28
CASSLYRTGGRYTF
>TRBV11-3
CASSFGHGYEQYF
>TRBV11-3
CASSLRDFSYEQYF
>TRBV28
CASSSPYGGEDTEAFF
>TRBV11-2
CASSVSGRGITDTQYF
>TRBV4-2
CASSQAPAYEQYF
>TRBV10-2
CASSARDRVDQPQHF
>TRBV25-1
CASSLWGGGPSEQYF
>TRBV4-1
CASSLRQGEETQYF
>TRBV4-1
CASSQLRDSRSYEQYF
>TRBV7-8
CASSLNRRFQETQYF
>TRBV6-5
CASSLDRDRANVLTF